This TCR beta chain emerged from a study of blood T cell repertoires in COVID-19. Only in-frame clones appear in the TCRdb table, and some are missing; sequencing was by immunoSEQ multiplex PCR. The data contain 150,000 to 200,000 clones, approximately 92% of them singletons. Germline V CDR1 and CDR2: MNHEY, SVGEGT. V shed 4 bases and J shed 0 bases, with 22 bases lying between them. The CDR3 has 20 residues. The receptor was isolated from a man between 25 and 39 years old with COVID-19, enrolled during active disease. The sample consisted of peripheral blood. This chain joins TRBV6-2 or TRBV6-3 and TRBJ2-6; weak D call: TRBD1 (6 bases). The CDR3 region has the DNA TGTGCCAGCAGTTCGAGGACAGCTAAAACTTCAAGCTCTGGGGCCAACGTCCTGACTTTC. Translation gives CASSSRTAKTSSSGANVLTF.